This T cell receptor (beta chain) was sequenced during a study of Graves' ophthalmopathy and Graves' hyperthyroidism. Study information: Prior to any treatment, peripheral blood was collected at the time of initial diagnosis.

This clonotype was observed at least ten times. The CDR3 totals 13 residues. The V end was cut by 5 bases, the J end by 0 bases, with 5 bases between. Germline values: CDR1 MNHEY, CDR2 SVGAGI. Investigators amplified TCR beta CDR3 regions from RNA transcripts. HTBI primers primed a first-round RT-PCR, and a second-round multiplex PCR followed. TCRdb reprocessed the multiplex PCR reads via MiXCR and lists one record per CDR3 protein. Of about 200,000 distinct CDR3 sequences listed, 25% to 30% were seen once; the top ten hold 8.5% to 9.5%. This receptor was obtained from a man in his fifties or sixties with Graves' ophthalmopathy. The sample was peripheral blood. This chain connects TRBV6-5 to TRBJ1-5; D is undetermined. As DNA, the CDR3 is TGTGCCAGCAGTCCCACTAGCAATCAGCCCCAGCATTTT. Its protein is CASSPTSNQPQHF.